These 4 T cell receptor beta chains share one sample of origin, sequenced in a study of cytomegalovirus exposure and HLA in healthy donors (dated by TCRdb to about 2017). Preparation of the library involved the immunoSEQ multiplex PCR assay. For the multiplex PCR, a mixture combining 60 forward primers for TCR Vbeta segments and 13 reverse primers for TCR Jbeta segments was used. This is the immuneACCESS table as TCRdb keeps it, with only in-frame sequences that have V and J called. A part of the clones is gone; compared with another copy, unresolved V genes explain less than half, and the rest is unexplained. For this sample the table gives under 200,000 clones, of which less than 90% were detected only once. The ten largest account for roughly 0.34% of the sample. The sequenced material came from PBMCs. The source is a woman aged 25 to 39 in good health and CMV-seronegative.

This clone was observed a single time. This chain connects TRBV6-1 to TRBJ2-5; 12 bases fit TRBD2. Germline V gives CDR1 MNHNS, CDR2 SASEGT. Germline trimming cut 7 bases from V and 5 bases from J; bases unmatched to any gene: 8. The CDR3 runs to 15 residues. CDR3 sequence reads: CASIRLAGEGETQYF. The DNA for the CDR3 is TGTGCCAGCATTCGACTAGCGGGGGAGGGGGAGACCCAGTACTTC.

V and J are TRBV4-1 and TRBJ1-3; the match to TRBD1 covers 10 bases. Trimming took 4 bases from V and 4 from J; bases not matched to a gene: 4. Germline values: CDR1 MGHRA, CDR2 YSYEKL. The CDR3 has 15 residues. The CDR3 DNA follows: TGCGCCAGCAGCCCCCGGACAGGGGGGGGAAACACCATATATTTT. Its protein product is CASSPRTGGGNTIYF.

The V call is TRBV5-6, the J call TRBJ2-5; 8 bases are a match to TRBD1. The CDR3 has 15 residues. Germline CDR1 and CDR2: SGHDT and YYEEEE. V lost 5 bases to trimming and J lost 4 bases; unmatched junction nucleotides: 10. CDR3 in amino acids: CASSHGQGRSETQYF. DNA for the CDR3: TGTGCCAGCAGTCACGGACAGGGAAGGTCAGAGACCCAGTACTTC.

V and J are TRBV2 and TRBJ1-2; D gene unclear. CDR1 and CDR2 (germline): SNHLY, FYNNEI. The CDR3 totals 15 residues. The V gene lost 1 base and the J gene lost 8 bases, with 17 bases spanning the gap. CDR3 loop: CASSEDGFYVTGYTF. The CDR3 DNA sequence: TGTGCCAGCAGTGAAGACGGATTCTATGTGACAGGCTACACCTTC. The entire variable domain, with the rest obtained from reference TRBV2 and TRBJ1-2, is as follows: EPEVTQTPSHQVTQMGQEVILRCVPISNHLYFYWYRQILGQKVEFLVSFYNNEISEKSEIFDDQFSVERPDGSNFTLKIRSTKLEDSAMYFCASSEDGFYVTGYTFGSGTRLTVV.